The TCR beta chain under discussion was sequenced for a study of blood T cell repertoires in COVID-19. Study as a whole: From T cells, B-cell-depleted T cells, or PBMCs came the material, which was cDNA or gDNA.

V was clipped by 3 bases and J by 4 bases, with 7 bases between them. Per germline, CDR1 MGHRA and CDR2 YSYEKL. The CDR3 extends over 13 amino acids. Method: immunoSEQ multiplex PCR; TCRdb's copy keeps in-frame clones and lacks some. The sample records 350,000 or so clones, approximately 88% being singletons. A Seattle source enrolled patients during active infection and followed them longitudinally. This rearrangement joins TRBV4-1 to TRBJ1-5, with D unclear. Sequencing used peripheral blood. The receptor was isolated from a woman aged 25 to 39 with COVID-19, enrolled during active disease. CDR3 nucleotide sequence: TGCGCCAGCAGCCAGGTGACTAATCAGCCCCAGCATTTT. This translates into CASSQVTNQPQHF.